Each of the 3 T cell receptor beta chains below was sequenced from the same sample in a study of blood T cell repertoires in COVID-19. The table came from immunoSEQ multiplex PCR; TCRdb's copy has only in-frame clones and leaves some out. The data contain about 86,000 clones, 75% to 90% of them singletons. Sequencing was carried out using peripheral blood. All receptors derive from an elderly woman with active or convalescent COVID-19.

This chain joins TRBV5-5 and TRBJ2-7, with 7 bases fitting TRBD1. J was trimmed by 4 bases and V by 4 bases; bases with no gene match: 8. CDR3 length equals 14 residues. Germline assignment: CDR1 SGHKS and CDR2 YYEKEE (reference sequence). The CDR3 sequence: CASSPGTEQYEQYF. The CDR3, as DNA: TGTGCCAGCAGCCCCGGGACAGAACAATACGAGCAGTACTTC. The full variable domain, its missing parts supplied by reference TRBV5-5 and TRBJ2-7, is DAGVTQSPTHLIKTRGQQVTLRCSPISGHKSVSWYQQVLGQGPQFIFQYYEKEERGRGNFPDRFSARQFPNYSSELNVNALLLGDSALYLCASSPGTEQYEQYFGPGTRLTVT.

This chain connects TRBV10-1 to TRBJ1-1; no definite D call. The CDR3 spans 14 residues. V gave up 7 bases and J gave up 4 bases, with 16 bases separating them. Germline lookup yields CDR1 WNHNN and CDR2 SYGVQD (reference sequence). The CDR3: CASKRVVSSTEAFF. The CDR3 nucleotides are TGCGCCAGCAAGAGGGTTGTATCGAGCACTGAAGCTTTCTTT.

V usage is TRBV5-5 and J usage is TRBJ1-1, with a weak D call TRBD1 (5 bases). The V gene's germline CDR1 is SGHKS and CDR2 YYEKEE (reference sequence). V was pared by 2 bases and J by 5 bases, with 10 bases between. CDR3 length: 13 residues. CDR3 coding DNA: TGTGCCAGCAGCTTTCAGGGAGGAACTGAAGCTTTCTTT. Translation gives CASSFQGGTEAFF.